Given below is one T cell receptor beta chain in context. The protocol was immunoSEQ multiplex PCR, while the TCRdb copy is restricted to in-frame clones and leaves out a portion. This sample has some 150,000 clones, with just over 90% found just once. These data belong to a study of T cell responses to AZD1222 COVID-19 vaccine. The CDR3 runs to 15 residues. Germline V lookup: CDR1 SGHDT, CDR2 YYEEEE. V was clipped by 4 bases and J by 2 bases, with 13 bases between them. This TCR was sampled from an adult in good health. The specimen was peripheral blood, collected on day 0 of AZD1222 vaccination. The J gene is TRBJ1-5, the V gene TRBV5-6; D is uncertain. The CDR3 sequence is CASSLRDIGNQPQHF. The CDR3 nucleotides read TGTGCCAGCAGCCTTAGAGACATTGGCAATCAGCCCCAGCATTTT.